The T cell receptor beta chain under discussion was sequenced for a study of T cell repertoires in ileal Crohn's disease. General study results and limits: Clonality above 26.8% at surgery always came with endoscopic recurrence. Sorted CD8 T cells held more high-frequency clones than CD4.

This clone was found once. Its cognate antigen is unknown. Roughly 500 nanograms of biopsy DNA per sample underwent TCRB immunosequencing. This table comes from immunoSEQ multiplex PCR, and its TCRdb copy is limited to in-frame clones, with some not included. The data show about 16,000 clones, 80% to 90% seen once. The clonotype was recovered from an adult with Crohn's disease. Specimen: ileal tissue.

Written as DNA, the CDR3 is TGTGCCAGCATGCTGACAGGGGGAAGCTACGAGCAGTACTTC. Translated, it gives CASMLTGGSYEQYF. This chain uses TRBV27 with TRBJ2-7; 9 bases are a match to TRBD1. Trimming at V came to 7 bases and at J to 3 bases, leaving 7 bases not matched to a gene. The CDR3 covers 14 residues. Germline values: CDR1 MNHEY, CDR2 SMNVEV (reference sequence).